The 18 T cell receptor beta chains below were found in one sample sequenced in a study of OX40 agonist ivuxolimab in advanced cancers. The protocol was immunoSEQ multiplex PCR, while the TCRdb copy is restricted to in-frame clones and leaves out a portion. There are around 66,000 clones in the sample; roughly 80% occur only once, and 6.5% to 7.5% lies in the top ten. Source: CD4+ or CD8+ T cells sorted from blood, taken in a trial of the OX40 agonist ivuxolimab. These receptors originate from an adult with an advanced solid tumor such as melanoma, head and neck, liver or kidney cancer.

The chain is built from TRBV4-3 and TRBJ2-1, with 11 bases matching TRBD2. The V segment lost 0 bases and the J segment 1 base; nucleotides outside the gene matches: 5. Germline V gene sequence: CDR1 LGHNA, CDR2 YSLEER. The CDR3 extends over 18 amino acids. The CDR3 loop is CASSQEASGRFSYNEQFF. The DNA of the CDR3 is TGCGCCAGCAGCCAAGAAGCTAGCGGGAGGTTTTCCTACAATGAGCAGTTCTTC.

This chain links TRBV5-1 with TRBJ1-2; TRBD1 might be the D (6 bases). V dropped 4 bases and J dropped 4 bases, with 8 bases sitting between them. CDR1 is SGHRS, CDR2 YFSETQ, per germline. The CDR3 is 12 residues long. CDR3 bases: TGCGCCAGCAGCCCCAGGGGCTATGGCTACACCTTC. Its protein is CASSPRGYGYTF.

This chain links TRBV21-1 with TRBJ2-5; the D call TRBD2 from the table was never checked on the DNA. TRBV21-1 corresponds to a pseudogene. This CDR3 region has 16 residues. The CDR3: CASSKDRSGKGETQYF. The CDR3 DNA is TGTGCCAGCAGCAAAGACCGGAGCGGGAAGGGAGAGACCCAGTACTTC.

The rearrangement joins TRBV30 to TRBJ1-3; possible D gene TRBD1, 5 bases. V dropped 0 bases and J dropped 0 bases, with 12 bases sitting between them. Germline CDR1 and CDR2: GTSNPN and SVGIG (reference sequence). This CDR3 has 16 residues. The CDR3 sequence is CAWSVPRERSGNTIYF. CDR3 DNA: TGTGCCTGGAGTGTCCCCAGGGAACGCTCTGGAAACACCATATATTTT.

The rearrangement links TRBV4-2 to TRBJ2-7; D remains ambiguous. CDR1 LGHNA and CDR2 YNFKEQ come from the germline V gene. CDR3 size: 16 residues. Trimming removed 0 bases from V and 4 bases from J, with 16 bases in between. CDR3 bases: TGTGCCAGCAGCCAAGACCCCGCATTAAGCCCGTACGAGCAGTACTTC. Its protein product is CASSQDPALSPYEQYF.

The genes are TRBV5-6 and TRBJ2-1; 7 bases are a match to TRBD2. The CDR3 extends over 14 amino acids. The V segment lost 2 bases and the J segment 9 bases; nucleotides outside the gene matches: 8. Per germline, CDR1 SGHDT and CDR2 YYEEEE. The CDR3 reads CASSFGAGEGEQFF. DNA of the CDR3: TGTGCCAGCAGCTTTGGGGCGGGGGAAGGTGAGCAGTTCTTC.

This chain links TRBV27 with TRBJ1-1; 7 bases map to TRBD1. The CDR3 runs 19 residues. V trimming: 3 bases; J trimming: 6 bases; junction bases outside the gene matches: 22. Germline V lookup: CDR1 MNHEY, CDR2 SMNVEV (reference sequence). The DNA for the CDR3 is TGTGCCAGCAGTTTTATTCCCCCGCCTCCACAGGGGTGGAGGGCTGAAGCTTTCTTT. Residues: CASSFIPPPPQGWRAEAFF.

J is TRBJ2-5 and V is TRBV6-7, with 9 nucleotides matching TRBD2. TRBV6-7 is assigned to the ORF class and has an uncertain function. With V trimmed by 0 bases and J by 2 bases, 16 bases remained unmatched. The CDR3 sequence is 20 residues long. The CDR3 nucleotides read TGTGCCAGCAGTTACTCGATCGGAGCTAGGCCTAGCGGGGAGCAAGAGACCCAGTACTTC. Encoded protein: CASSYSIGARPSGEQETQYF.

In nucleotides, the CDR3 is TGTGCCAGTAGTATAGGTTCTGGGGCCAACGTCCTGACTTTC. It codes for CASSIGSGANVLTF. This chain links TRBV19 with TRBJ2-6, with unresolved D. CDR3 length equals 14 residues. Germline V gives CDR1 LNHDA, CDR2 SQIVND (reference sequence). V lost 1 base to trimming and J lost 1 base, with 2 bases between them.

This clone occurred a few times. The V call is TRBV6-4, the J call TRBJ1-1; the D is unclear. The CDR3 extends over 14 amino acids. V was trimmed by 5 bases and J by 5 bases, leaving 15 bases between them. CDR1 and CDR2 (germline): MRHNA, SNTAGT. The CDR3 DNA follows: TGTGCCAGCAGTAAAGAGGGTGGTGGGACTGAAGCTTTCTTT. Translating gives CASSKEGGGTEAFF.

V and J are TRBV6-1 and TRBJ2-5; D gene ambiguous. CDR1 is MNHNS, CDR2 SASEGT, per germline. This CDR3 contains 15 residues. V lost 11 bases, J lost 1 base, and 20 bases lay in between. CDR3 sequence (DNA): TGTGCCGGGTCTAACGGGCCTAGGGCCCAAGAGACCCAGTACTTC. Amino acids: CAGSNGPRAQETQYF.

The chain has TRBV4-2 and TRBJ2-3; D is unresolved. The V end was cut by 6 bases, the J end by 2 bases, with 12 bases between. Germline-derived CDR1 and CDR2 are LGHNA and YNFKEQ. The CDR3 extends over 14 amino acids. CDR3 sequence: CASRPRRSTDTQYF. As DNA, the CDR3 is TGTGCCAGCAGACCACGACGGTCCACAGATACGCAGTATTTT.

This clone has just a few counts. The CDR3 DNA reads as TGTGCCAGCTCAGCCGCCGGGACAGGGACCAAGCAGTACTTC. Encoded protein: CASSAAGTGTKQYF. The chain has TRBV18 and TRBJ2-7; 9 bases are shared with TRBD1. The CDR3 runs to 14 residues. Germline-derived CDR1 and CDR2 are KGHSH and LQKENI. Trimming removed 5 bases from V and 8 bases from J; junction bases left unmatched: 10.

This clone was picked up a small number of times. This chain links TRBV4-1 with TRBJ2-5; D call uncertain. Germline loops: CDR1 MGHRA, CDR2 YSYEKL. This CDR3 region has 12 residues. Trimming took 2 bases from V and 5 from J, leaving 6 bases between them. The CDR3 DNA follows: TGCGCCAGCAGCCAAAAGACGGAGACCCAGTACTTC. Amino acids: CASSQKTETQYF.

The chain carries TRBV27 and TRBJ2-5, with D perhaps TRBD2 (6 bases). CDR1 is MNHEY, CDR2 SMNVEV, per germline (reference sequence). V gave up 5 bases and J gave up 5 bases, with 12 bases separating them. The CDR3 consists of 13 residues. In DNA, the CDR3 is TGTGCCAGCAGTCCCACCAGCGGGGAGACCCAGTACTTC. Amino acids: CASSPTSGETQYF.

The V and J genes are TRBV7-3 and TRBJ2-7; 9 bases align to TRBD1. There are 13 residues in the CDR3. With V trimmed by 5 bases and J by 3 bases, 2 bases remained unmatched. Per the germline V gene, CDR1 is SGHTA and CDR2 is FQGTGA. Here the CDR3 DNA reads TGTGCCAGCAGCAGACAGGGGGGCTACGAGCAGTACTTC. Its protein is CASSRQGGYEQYF.

The CDR3: CASRLTGGGETQYF. CDR3 bases: TGTGCCAGCAGGCTGACAGGGGGCGGAGAGACCCAGTACTTC. This chain joins TRBV28 and TRBJ2-5; 10 nucleotides align to TRBD1. In germline, CDR1 is MDHEN, CDR2 SYDVKM. This CDR3 region has 14 residues. V shed 6 bases and J 4 bases; nucleotides not matched to a gene: 5.

The rearrangement links TRBV5-4 to TRBJ2-5, with 10 nucleotides matching TRBD1. The CDR3 length is 16 residues. With V trimmed by 3 bases and J by 2 bases, 7 bases remained unmatched. Germline assignment: CDR1 SGHNT and CDR2 YYREEE (reference sequence). This CDR3 reads CASSSSTGGTQETQYF. CDR3 nucleotides: TGTGCCAGCAGCTCTTCGACAGGGGGCACGCAAGAGACCCAGTACTTC.